This T cell receptor beta chain was found in a study of T cell repertoires in cytomegalovirus infection. Turning to this clonotype: The antigen remains undetermined.

TCRdb fed the reads into MiXCR, producing one record per CDR3 protein. The sample has approximately 730,000 distinct CDR3 sequences; 25% to 30% are singletons. Deletions cut 4 bases from V and 5 bases from J, with 15 bases between. Germline V CDR1 and CDR2: SGHDT, YYEEEE. The CDR3 totals 14 residues. Sequencing used cultured CD8+ T cells from PBMCs, obtained from culture after CMV antigen stimulation. The V call is TRBV5-6, the J call TRBJ1-1; TRBD1 is a possible D gene (6 bases). The TCR originated in a human donor in good health (CMV status not recorded). Some clones in this sample may be carry-over from other donors' samples. The CDR3 region has the DNA TGTGCCAGCAGCGTCTTTGGGGGCGGAACTGAAGCTTTCTTT. Translating gives CASSVFGGGTEAFF. Looking up the rest from reference TRBV5-6 and TRBJ1-1 gives the full variable domain: DAGVTQSPTHLIKTRGQQVTLRCSPKSGHDTVSWYQQALGQGPQFIFQYYEEEERQRGNFPDRFSGHQFPNYSSELNVNALLLGDSALYLCASSVFGGGTEAFFGQGTRLTVV.